The text below deals with one T cell receptor (beta chain). Antigen specificity is unknown. These data are taken from a study of CD8 T cells in Susac syndrome. The V gene's germline CDR1 is SGHTA and CDR2 FQGNSA. Unmatched junction bases numbered 8, after V lost 5 bases and J lost 5 bases. This CDR3 has 15 residues. Reverse transcription of roughly 0.5 to 1 ug RNA was carried out with random hexamers. An immunoSEQ multiplex PCR amplified TCR beta CDR3 over 54 Vbeta and 13 Jbeta. TCRdb called the immunoSEQ multiplex PCR reads again in MiXCR, with one record for every CDR3 protein. The repertoire holds 200,000 or so distinct CDR3 sequences, with roughly 95% as singletons. From blood CD8+ and CD4+ T cells, TCR beta sequences were generated. FACS was used to enrich TEMRA cells, whereas the CD8+ and CD4+ T cells were obtained by negative isolation. Broader study findings: The study admitted that it had a relatively small number of individuals in its TCR sequencing and HLA analysis.

Sequenced sample: CD4+ T cells from PBMCs. The receptor's source is a human donor with multiple sclerosis. The rearrangement uses TRBV7-2 and TRBJ2-7; TRBD2 matches at 11 bases. CDR3: CASSATSGRSDEQYF. The CDR3 DNA reads TGTGCCAGCAGCGCCACTAGCGGGAGAAGCGACGAGCAGTACTTC.